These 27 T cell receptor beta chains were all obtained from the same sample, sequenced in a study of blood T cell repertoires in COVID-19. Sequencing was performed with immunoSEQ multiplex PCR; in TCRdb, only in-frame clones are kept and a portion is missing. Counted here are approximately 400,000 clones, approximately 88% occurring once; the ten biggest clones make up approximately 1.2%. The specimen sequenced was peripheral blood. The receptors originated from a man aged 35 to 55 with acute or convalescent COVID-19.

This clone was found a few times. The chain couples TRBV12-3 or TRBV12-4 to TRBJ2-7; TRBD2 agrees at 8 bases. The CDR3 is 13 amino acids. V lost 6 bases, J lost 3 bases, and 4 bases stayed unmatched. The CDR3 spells CASRPGTSYEQYF. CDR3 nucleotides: TGTGCCAGCAGGCCCGGGACTAGCTACGAGCAGTACTTC.

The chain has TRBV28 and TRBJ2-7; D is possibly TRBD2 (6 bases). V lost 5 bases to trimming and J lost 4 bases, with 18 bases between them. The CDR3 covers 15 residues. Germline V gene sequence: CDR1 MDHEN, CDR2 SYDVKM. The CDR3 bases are TGTGCCAGCAGTCGGCAACGGGACTTTTTATACGAGCAGTACTTC. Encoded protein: CASSRQRDFLYEQYF. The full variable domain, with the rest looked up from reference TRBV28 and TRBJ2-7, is DVKVTQSSRYLVKRTGEKVFLECVQDMDHENMFWYRQDPGLGLRLIYFSYDVKMKEKGDIPEGYSVSREKKERFSLILESASTNQTSMYLCASSRQRDFLYEQYFGPGTRLTVT.

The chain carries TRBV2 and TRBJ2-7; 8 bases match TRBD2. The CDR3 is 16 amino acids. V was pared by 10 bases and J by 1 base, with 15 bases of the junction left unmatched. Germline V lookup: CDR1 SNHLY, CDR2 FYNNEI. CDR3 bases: TGTGCCACCACCCCTCCCCAGGCGGGAGGATCCTACGAGCAGTACTTC. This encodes CATTPPQAGGSYEQYF.

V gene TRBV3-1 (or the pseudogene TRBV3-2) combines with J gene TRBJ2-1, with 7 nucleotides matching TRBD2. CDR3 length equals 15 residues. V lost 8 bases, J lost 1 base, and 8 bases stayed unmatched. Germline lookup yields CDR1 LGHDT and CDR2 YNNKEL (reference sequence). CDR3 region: CASSGGLPSYNEQFF. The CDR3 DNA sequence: TGTGCCAGCTCGGGAGGACTCCCATCCTACAATGAGCAGTTCTTC.

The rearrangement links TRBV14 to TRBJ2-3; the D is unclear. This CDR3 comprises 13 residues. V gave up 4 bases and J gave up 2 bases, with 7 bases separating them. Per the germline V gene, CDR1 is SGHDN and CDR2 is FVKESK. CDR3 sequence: CASSLLNTDTQYF. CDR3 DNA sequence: TGTGCCAGCAGCCTCTTAAACACAGATACGCAGTATTTT.

CDR3 DNA: TGTGCCAGCAGCCCGCCGGCGGGGGGGTACACAGATACGCAGTATTTT. Its translation: CASSPPAGGYTDTQYF. The genes are TRBV14 and TRBJ2-3; 9 bases map to TRBD2. The CDR3 has 16 amino acids. Germline CDR1 is SGHDN and CDR2 is FVKESK. J gave up 2 bases and V 4 bases, and 7 bases lay outside the gene matches.

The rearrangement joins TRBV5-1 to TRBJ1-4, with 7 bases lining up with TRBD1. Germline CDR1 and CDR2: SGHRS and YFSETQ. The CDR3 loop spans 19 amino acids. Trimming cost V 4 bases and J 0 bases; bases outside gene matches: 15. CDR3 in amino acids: CASSPEGRDSFATNEKLFF. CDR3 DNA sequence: TGCGCCAGCAGCCCGGAGGGCCGGGACAGTTTTGCAACTAATGAAAAACTGTTTTTT.

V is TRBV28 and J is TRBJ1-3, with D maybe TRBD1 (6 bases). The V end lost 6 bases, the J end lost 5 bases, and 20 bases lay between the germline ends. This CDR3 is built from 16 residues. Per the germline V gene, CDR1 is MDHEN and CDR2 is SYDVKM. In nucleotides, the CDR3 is TGTGCCAGCAGGGAGAAAGGGGAACAGGGCCGAAACACCATATATTTT. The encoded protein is CASREKGEQGRNTIYF.

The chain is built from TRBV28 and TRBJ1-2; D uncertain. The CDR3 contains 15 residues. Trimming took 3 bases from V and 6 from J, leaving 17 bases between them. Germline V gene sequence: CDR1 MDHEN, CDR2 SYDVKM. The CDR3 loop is CASSFIAYSSNGYTF. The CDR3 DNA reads TGTGCCAGCAGTTTCATAGCGTACAGCTCGAATGGCTACACCTTC.

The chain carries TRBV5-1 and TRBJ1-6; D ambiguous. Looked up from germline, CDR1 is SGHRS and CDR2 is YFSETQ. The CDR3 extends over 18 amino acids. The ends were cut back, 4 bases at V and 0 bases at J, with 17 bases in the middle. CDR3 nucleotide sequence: TGCGCCAGCAGCCCGCGGCAGGAGGCCAGCTCCTATAATTCACCCCTCCACTTT. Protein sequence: CASSPRQEASSYNSPLHF.

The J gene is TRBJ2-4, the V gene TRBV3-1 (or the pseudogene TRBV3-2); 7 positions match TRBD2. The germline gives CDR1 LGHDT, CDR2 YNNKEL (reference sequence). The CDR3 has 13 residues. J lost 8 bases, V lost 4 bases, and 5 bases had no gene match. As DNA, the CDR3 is TGTGCCAGCAGCCGGGGGGGAGGGCACATTCAGTACTTC. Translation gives CASSRGGGHIQYF.

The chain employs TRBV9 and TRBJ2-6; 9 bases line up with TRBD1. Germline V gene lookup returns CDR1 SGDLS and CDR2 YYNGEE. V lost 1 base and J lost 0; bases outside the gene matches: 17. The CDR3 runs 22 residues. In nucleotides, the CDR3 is TGTGCCAGCAGCGTACAAACCGAACCGGGACAGGGAACCCTCTCTGGGGCCAACGTCCTGACTTTC. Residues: CASSVQTEPGQGTLSGANVLTF.

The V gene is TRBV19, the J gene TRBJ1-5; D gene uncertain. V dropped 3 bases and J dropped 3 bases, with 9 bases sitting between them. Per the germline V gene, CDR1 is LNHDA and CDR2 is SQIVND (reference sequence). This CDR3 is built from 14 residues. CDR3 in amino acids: CASSMPRLNQPQHF. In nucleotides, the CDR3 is TGTGCCAGTAGTATGCCCAGACTCAATCAGCCCCAGCATTTT.

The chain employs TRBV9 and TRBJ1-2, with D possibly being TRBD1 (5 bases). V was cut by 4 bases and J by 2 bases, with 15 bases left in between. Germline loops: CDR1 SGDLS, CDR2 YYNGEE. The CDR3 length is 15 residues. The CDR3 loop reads CASSPPGTLNYGYTF. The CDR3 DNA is TGTGCCAGCAGCCCGCCCGGGACTCTAAACTATGGCTACACCTTC.

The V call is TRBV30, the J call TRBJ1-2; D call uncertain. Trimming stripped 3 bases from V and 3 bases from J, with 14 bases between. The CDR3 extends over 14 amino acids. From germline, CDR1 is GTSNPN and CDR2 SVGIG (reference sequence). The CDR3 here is CAWSRNYGDYGYTF. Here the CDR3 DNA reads TGTGCCTGGAGCCGGAATTACGGGGACTATGGCTACACCTTC.

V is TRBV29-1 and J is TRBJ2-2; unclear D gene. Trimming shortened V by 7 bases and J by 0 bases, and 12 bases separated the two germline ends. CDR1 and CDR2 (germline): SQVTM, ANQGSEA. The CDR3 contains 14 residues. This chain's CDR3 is CSAATVANTGELFF. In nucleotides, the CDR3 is TGCAGCGCCGCGACTGTAGCGAACACCGGGGAGCTGTTTTTT.

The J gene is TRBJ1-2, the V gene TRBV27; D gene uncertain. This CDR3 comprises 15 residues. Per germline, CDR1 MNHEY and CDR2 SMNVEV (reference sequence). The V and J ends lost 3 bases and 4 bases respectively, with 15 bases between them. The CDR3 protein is CASSFNSGAVYGYTF. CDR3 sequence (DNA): TGTGCCAGCAGTTTCAATTCGGGAGCTGTCTATGGCTACACCTTC.

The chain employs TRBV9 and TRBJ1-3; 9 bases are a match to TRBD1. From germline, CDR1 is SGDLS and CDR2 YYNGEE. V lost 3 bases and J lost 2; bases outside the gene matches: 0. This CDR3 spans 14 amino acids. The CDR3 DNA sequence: TGTGCCAGCAGCGGGACAGGGGCTGGAAACACCATATATTTT. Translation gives CASSGTGAGNTIYF.

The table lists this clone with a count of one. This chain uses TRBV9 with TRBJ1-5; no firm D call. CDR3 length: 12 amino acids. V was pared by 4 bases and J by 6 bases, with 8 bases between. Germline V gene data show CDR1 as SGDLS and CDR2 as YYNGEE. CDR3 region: CASSPLIQPQHF. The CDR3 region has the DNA TGTGCCAGCAGCCCTTTAATTCAGCCCCAGCATTTT.

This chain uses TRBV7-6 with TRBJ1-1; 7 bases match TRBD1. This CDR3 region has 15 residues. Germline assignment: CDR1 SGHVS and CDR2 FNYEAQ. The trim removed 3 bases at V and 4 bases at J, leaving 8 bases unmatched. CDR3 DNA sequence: TGTGCCAGCAGCTTCCGGGACAGCTTCTTCACTGAAGCTTTCTTT. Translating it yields CASSFRDSFFTEAFF.

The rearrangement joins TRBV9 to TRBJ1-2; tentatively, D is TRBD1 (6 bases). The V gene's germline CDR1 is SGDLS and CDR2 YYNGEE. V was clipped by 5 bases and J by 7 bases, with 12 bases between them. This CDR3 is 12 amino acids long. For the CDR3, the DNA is TGTGCCAGCAGTCCACAGGGTGGTGGCTACACCTTC. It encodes CASSPQGGGYTF.

The chain's CDR3 is CASSPRQAGGPPPLFF. The CDR3 region has the DNA TGTGCCAGCAGCCCACGCCAAGCGGGAGGCCCACCCCCACTGTTCTTC. The gene calls are TRBV11-3 and TRBJ2-1; TRBD2 matches 9 bases. The V gene end was trimmed by 5 bases and the J gene end by 15 bases; junction bases not matched to a gene: 20. The CDR3 runs to 16 residues. Germline V gene lookup returns CDR1 SGHNT and CDR2 YENEEA.

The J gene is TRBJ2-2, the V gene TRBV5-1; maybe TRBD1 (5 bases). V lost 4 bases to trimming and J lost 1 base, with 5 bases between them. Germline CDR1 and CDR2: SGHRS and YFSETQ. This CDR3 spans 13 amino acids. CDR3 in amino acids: CASSGQNTGELFF. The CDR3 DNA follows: TGCGCCAGCAGCGGACAGAACACCGGGGAGCTGTTTTTT.

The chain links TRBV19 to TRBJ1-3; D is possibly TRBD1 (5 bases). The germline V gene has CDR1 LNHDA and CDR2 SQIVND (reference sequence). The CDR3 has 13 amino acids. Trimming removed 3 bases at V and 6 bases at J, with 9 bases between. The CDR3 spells CASSMRQLNTIYF. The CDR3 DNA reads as TGTGCCAGTAGTATGAGACAGCTAAACACCATATATTTT.

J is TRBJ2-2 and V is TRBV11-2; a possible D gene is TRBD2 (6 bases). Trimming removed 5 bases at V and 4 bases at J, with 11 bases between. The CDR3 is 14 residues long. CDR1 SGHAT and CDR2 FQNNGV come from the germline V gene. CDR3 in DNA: TGTGCCAGCAGCCAGCAAGCGGGCACCGGGGAGCTGTTTTTT. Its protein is CASSQQAGTGELFF.

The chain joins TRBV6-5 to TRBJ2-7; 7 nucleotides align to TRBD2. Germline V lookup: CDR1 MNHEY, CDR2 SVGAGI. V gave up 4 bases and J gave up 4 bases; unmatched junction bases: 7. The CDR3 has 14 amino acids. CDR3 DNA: TGTGCCAGCAGTTCGGGGGGAGGGGAGTACGAGCAGTACTTC. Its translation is CASSSGGGEYEQYF.

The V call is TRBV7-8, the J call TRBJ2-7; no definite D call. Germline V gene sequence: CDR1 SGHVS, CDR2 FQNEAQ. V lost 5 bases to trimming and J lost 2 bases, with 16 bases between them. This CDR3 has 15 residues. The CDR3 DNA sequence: TGTGCCAGCAGCCCTAGAGCCTCCCCCACCTACGAGCAGTACTTC. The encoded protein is CASSPRASPTYEQYF.